This TCR beta chain was identified in a study of T cells in Graves' hyperthyroidism and ophthalmopathy. The CDR3 has 15 residues. Germline CDR1 is SGHNT and CDR2 is YENEEA. V was shortened by 5 bases and J by 1 base, with 14 bases between the two germline ends. Authors of the study amplified TCR beta CDR3 regions from RNA transcripts. TCR CDR3 regions were first amplified by RT-PCR with HTBI primers. TCRdb redid the calling of the multiplex PCR reads with MiXCR, one entry per CDR3 protein. The sample records some 500,000 distinct CDR3 sequences, around 15% being singletons. In its sample, this clonotype was seen many times.

This receptor was obtained from a woman aged 18-35 years with Graves' hyperthyroidism. The sample was blood. The chain couples TRBV11-3 to TRBJ1-1; weak D call: TRBD1 (6 bases). The CDR3 DNA is TGTGCCAGCAGCCTCGGACAGTCTAGGAACACTGAAGCTTTCTTT. This codes for CASSLGQSRNTEAFF.